This T cell receptor (beta chain) was sequenced in a study of blood T cell repertoires in COVID-19. In the study overall: The United States, Italy and Spain supplied acute and convalescent COVID-19 samples. The analysed material was cDNA or gDNA that came from T cells, B-cell-depleted T cells, or PBMCs.

Data came from immunoSEQ multiplex PCR; TCRdb stores just in-frame clones and leaves some out. The sample yields about 340,000 clones, more than 85% seen once. The study recruited people aged about 18 to 95 years across 24 US areas. Two negative PCRs, clearance, or symptom resolution were required of recovered Cohort 3 donors. Looked up from germline, CDR1 is LNHDA and CDR2 is SQIVND (reference sequence). The CDR3 is 17 residues long. Trimming removed 2 bases from V and 4 bases from J, with 20 bases in between. This clonotype was obtained from a woman younger than 45 who had recovered from COVID-19. Sequencing was carried out using PBMCs or T cells enriched from blood (not recorded which). This chain connects TRBV19 to TRBJ2-5; D might be TRBD1 (7 bases). CDR3 sequence (DNA): TGTGCCAGTAGTATAAACCCTGGAGCAGGGGGGTTAGAGACCCAGTACTTC. Protein product: CASSINPGAGGLETQYF.